A single T cell receptor beta chain is shown here with its context. This specimen belongs to a study of blood T cell repertoires in COVID-19. In the authors' methods: For nucleated cells, counts were estimated from reference gene primer amplification. Profiling relied on immunoSEQ multiplex PCR, and the TCRdb table lists in-frame clones only, not all of them. V and J calls plus clone size are reproduced from that table; the DNA served to infer D and trimming. The sample shows 210,000 or so clones, approximately 85% of them seen only once. The germline V and J ends were trimmed by 6 bases and 6 bases, with 19 bases remaining between them. Per germline, CDR1 MNHEY and CDR2 SMNVEV (reference sequence). The CDR3 has 15 residues.

The sequence derives from a man aged 45 to 65 with COVID-19, enrolled during active disease. The specimen sequenced was peripheral blood. V gene TRBV27 combines with J gene TRBJ2-3, with D maybe TRBD1 (5 bases). The CDR3 loop is CASRPGQGVVDTQYF. The CDR3, as DNA: TGTGCCAGCAGGCCCGGACAAGGCGTTGTGGATACGCAGTATTTT.